This T cell receptor (beta chain) was observed in a study of breast tumors, draining lymph nodes, adjacent tissues. Axillary draining lymph nodes of breast cancer patients supplied the node samples. Each CDR3 protein is one row after TCRdb ran MiXCR on the multiplex PCR reads. Of fewer than 250,000 distinct CDR3 sequences in the sample, approximately 30% were seen once. Details on this clonotype: The target antigen is unknown.

Study-level results: Luminal-like breast cancer showed significantly greater tumor-nontumor repertoire similarity than basal-like breast cancer did. Data only fit, rather than demonstrated, lymph node origin of most tumor T cells.

The V gene's germline CDR1 is MNHEY and CDR2 SVGAGI. The CDR3 extends over 12 amino acids. V shed 1 base, J shed 7 bases, and the junction held 1 base outside the gene matches. The chain employs TRBV6-5 and TRBJ2-7; 7 bases fit TRBD2. The TCR sequence derives from a female donor with breast cancer. Some clones in this sample may be carry-over from other donors' samples. Sequencing was done on a sample of axillary lymph node tissue. The DNA of the CDR3 is TGTGCCAGCAGTTACTTGGGACTAGAGCAGTACTTC. The encoded protein is CASSYLGLEQYF.